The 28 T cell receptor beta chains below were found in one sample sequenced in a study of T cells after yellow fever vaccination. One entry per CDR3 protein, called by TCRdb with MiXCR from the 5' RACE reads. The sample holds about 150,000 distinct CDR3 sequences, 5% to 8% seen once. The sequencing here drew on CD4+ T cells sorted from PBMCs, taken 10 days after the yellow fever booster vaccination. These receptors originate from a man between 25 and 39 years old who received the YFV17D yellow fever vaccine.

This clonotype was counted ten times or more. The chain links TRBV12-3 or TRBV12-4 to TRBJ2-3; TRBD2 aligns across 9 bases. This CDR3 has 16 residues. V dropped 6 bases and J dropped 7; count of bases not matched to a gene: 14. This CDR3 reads CASSRGLARGLNTQYF. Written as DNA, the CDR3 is TGTGCCAGCAGCCGGGGACTAGCAAGAGGCCTAAATACGCAGTATTTT.

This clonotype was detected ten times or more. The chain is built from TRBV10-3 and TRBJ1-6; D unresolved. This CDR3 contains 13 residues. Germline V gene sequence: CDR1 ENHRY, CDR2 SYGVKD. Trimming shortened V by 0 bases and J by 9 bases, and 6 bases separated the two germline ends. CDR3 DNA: TGTGCCATCAGTGAGTCGGTCAGTTCACCCCTCCACTTT. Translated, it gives CAISESVSSPLHF.

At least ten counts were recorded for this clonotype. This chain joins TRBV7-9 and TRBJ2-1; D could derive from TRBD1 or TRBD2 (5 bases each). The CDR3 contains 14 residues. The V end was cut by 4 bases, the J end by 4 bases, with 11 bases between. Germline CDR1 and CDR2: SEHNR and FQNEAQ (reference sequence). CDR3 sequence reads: CASSSRDLYNEQFF. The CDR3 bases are TGTGCCAGCAGCTCACGGGACCTTTACAATGAGCAGTTCTTC.

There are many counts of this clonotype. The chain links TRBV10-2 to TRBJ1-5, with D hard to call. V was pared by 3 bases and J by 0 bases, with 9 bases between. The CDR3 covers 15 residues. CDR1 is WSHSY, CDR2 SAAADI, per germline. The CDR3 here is CASSEREHSNQPQHF. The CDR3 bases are TGCGCCAGCAGTGAAAGGGAACATAGCAATCAGCCCCAGCATTTT.

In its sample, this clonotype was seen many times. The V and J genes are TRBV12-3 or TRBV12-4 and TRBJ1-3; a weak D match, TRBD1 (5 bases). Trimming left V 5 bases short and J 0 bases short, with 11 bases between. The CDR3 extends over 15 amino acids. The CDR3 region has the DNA TGTGCCAGCAGTAATCAGGGTGGCTCTGGAAACACCATATATTTT. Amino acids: CASSNQGGSGNTIYF.

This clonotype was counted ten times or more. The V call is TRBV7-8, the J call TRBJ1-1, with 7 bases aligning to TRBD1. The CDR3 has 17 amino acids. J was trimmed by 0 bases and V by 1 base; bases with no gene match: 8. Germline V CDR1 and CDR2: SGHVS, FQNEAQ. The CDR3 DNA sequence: TGTGCCAGCAGCTTAGTTGGGACAGCCGGGATGAACACTGAAGCTTTCTTT. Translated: CASSLVGTAGMNTEAFF.

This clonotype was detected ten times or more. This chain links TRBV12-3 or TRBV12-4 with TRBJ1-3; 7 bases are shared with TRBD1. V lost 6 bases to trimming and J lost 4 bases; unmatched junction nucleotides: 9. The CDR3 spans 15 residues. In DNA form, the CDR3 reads TGTGCCAGCAGAAGACAGACAGGGACCGGAAACACCATATATTTT. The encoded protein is CASRRQTGTGNTIYF.

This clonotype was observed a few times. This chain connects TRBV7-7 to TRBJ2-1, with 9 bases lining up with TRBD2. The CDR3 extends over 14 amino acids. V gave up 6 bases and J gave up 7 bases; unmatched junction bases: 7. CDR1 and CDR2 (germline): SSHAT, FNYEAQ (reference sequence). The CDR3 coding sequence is TGTGCCAGCAGTAGACTAGCGGCCGTTAATGAGCAGTTCTTC. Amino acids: CASSRLAAVNEQFF. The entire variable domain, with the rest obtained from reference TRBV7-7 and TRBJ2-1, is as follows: GAGVSQSPRYKVTKRGQDVTLRCDPISSHATLYWYQQALGQGPEFLTYFNYEAQPDKSGLPSDRFSAERPEGSISTLTIQRTEQRDSAMYRCASSRLAAVNEQFFGPGTRLTVL.

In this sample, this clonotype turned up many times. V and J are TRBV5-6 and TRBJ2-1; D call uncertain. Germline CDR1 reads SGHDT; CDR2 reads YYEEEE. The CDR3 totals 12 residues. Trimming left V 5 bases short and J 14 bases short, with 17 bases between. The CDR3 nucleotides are TGTGCCAGCAGTAGGGATCTAACGTATAAGTTCTTC. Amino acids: CASSRDLTYKFF.

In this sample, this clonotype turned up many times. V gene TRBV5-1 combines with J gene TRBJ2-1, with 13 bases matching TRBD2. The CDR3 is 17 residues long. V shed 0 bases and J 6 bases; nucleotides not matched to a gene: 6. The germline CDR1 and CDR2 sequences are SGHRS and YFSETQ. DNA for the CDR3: TGCGCCAGCAGCTTGGGGACTAGCGGGAGAGGGGGCAATGAGCAGTTCTTC. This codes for CASSLGTSGRGGNEQFF.

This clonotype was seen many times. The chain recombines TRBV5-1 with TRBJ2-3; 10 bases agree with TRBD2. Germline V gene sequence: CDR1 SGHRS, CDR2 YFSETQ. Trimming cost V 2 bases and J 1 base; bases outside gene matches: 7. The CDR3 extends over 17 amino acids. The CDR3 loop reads CASSFSGRAQGTDTQYF. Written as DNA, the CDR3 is TGCGCCAGCAGCTTCAGCGGGAGGGCACAAGGCACAGATACGCAGTATTTT.

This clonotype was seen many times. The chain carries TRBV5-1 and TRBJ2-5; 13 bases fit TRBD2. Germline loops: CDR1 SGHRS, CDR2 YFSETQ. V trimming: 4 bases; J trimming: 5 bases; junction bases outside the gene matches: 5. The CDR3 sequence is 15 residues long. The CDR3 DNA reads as TGCGCCAGCAGCCCAACGGGACTAGCGGGGGAGACCCAGTACTTC. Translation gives CASSPTGLAGETQYF.

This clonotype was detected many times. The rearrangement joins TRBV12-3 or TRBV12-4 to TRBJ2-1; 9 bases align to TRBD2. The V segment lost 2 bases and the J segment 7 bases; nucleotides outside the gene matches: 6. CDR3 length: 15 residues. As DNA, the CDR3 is TGTGCCAGCAGTTTATGGCCTAGCGGGAAGAATGAGCAGTTCTTC. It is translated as CASSLWPSGKNEQFF.

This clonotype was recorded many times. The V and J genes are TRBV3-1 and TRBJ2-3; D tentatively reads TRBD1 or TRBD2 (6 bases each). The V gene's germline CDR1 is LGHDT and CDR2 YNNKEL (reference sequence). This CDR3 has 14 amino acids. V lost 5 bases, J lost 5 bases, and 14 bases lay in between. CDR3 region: CASSYPGGGDTQYF. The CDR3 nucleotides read TGTGCCAGCAGCTACCCCGGGGGCGGAGATACGCAGTATTTT.

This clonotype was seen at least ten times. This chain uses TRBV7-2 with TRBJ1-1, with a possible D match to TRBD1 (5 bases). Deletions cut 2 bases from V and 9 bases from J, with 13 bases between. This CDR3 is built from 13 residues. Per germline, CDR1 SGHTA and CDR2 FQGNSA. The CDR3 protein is CASSLLTAPKAFF. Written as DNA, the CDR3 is TGTGCCAGCAGCTTACTGACAGCACCGAAAGCTTTCTTT.

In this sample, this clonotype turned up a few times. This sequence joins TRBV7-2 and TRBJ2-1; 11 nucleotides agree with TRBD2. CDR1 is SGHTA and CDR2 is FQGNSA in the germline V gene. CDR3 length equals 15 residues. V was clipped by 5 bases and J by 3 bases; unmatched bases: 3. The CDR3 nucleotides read TGTGCCAGCAGCCGGACTAGCGGGTACTACAATGAGCAGTTCTTC. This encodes CASSRTSGYYNEQFF.

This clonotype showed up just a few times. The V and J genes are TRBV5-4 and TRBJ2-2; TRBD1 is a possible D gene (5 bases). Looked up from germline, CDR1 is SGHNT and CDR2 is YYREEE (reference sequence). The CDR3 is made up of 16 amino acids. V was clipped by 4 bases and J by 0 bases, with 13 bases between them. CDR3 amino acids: CASSPPPRANTGELFF. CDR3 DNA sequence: TGTGCCAGCAGCCCCCCCCCCAGGGCGAACACCGGGGAGCTGTTTTTT.

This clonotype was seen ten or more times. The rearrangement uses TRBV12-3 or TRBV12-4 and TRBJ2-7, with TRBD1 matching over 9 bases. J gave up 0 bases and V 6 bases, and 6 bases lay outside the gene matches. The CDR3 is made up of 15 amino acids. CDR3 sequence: CASRAGQGFSYEQYF. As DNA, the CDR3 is TGTGCCAGCAGGGCAGGACAGGGGTTCTCCTACGAGCAGTACTTC.

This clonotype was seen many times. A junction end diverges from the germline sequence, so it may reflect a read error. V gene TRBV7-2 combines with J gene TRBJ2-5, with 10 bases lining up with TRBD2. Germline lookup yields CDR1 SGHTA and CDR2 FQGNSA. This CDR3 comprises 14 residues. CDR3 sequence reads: CASSSSSGSNGVCF. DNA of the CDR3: TGTGCCAGCAGCTCGTCTAGCGGGAGCAACGGGGTTTGCTTC.

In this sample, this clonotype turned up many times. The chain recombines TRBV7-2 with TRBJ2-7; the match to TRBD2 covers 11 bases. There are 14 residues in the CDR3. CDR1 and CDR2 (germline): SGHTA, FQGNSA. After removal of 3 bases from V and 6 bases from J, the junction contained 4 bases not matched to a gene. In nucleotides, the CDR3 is TGTGCCAGCAGCTTCCTAGCGGGAGGTTCCGAGCAGTACTTC. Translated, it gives CASSFLAGGSEQYF.

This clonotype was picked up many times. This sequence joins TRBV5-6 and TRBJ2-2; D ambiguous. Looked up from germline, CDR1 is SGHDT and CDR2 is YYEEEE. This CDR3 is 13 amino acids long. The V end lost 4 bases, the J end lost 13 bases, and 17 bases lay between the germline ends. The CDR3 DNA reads TGTGCCAGCAGCCCCTCGTCCCCCGCGAGGCTGTTTTTT. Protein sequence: CASSPSSPARLFF.

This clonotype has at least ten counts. The CDR3 loop is CASSSRGGGTEAFF. DNA for the CDR3: TGTGCCAGCAGCTCCCGGGGAGGGGGCACTGAAGCTTTCTTT. The V gene is TRBV7-2, the J gene TRBJ1-1, with TRBD1 as a possible D gene (6 bases). V gave up 4 bases and J gave up 4 bases, with 13 bases separating them. This CDR3 spans 14 amino acids. CDR1 is SGHTA, CDR2 FQGNSA, per germline. The entire variable domain, with the rest obtained from reference TRBV7-2 and TRBJ1-1, is as follows: GAGVSQSPSNKVTEKGKDVELRCDPISGHTALYWYRQSLGQGLEFLIYFQGNSAPDKSGLPSDRFSAERTGGSVSTLTIQRTQQEDSAVYLCASSSRGGGTEAFFGQGTRLTVV.

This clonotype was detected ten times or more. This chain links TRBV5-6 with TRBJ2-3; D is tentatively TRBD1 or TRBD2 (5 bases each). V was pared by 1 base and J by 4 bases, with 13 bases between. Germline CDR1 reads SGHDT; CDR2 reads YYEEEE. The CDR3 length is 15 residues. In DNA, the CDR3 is TGTGCCAGCAGCTTGAAGGGGCTGCGGGCAGATACGCAGTATTTT. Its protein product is CASSLKGLRADTQYF.

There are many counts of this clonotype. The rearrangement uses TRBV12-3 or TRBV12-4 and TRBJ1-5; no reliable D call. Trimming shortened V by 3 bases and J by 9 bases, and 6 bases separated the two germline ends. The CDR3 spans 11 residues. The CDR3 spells CASSLKGPQHF. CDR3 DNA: TGTGCCAGCAGTTTGAAGGGGCCCCAGCATTTT.

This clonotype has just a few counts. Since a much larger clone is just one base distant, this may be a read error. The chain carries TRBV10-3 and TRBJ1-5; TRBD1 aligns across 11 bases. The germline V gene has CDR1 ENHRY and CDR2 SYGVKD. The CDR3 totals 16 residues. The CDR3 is CVTDGGGQGAGQPQHF. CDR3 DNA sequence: TGTGTCACCGATGGCGGTGGACAGGGGGCAGGTCAGCCCCAGCATTTT.

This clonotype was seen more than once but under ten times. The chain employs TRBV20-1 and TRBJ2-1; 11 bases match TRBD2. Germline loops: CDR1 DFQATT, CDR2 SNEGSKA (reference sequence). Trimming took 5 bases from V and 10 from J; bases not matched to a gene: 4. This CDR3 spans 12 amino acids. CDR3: CSAERTSGEQFF. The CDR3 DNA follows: TGCAGTGCTGAGCGGACTAGCGGGGAGCAGTTCTTC.

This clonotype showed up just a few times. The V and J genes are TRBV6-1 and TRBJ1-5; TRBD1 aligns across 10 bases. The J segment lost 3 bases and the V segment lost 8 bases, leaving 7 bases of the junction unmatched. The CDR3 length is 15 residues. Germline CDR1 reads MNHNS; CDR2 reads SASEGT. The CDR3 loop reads CASRLGQGSNQPQHF. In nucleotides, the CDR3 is TGTGCCAGCCGATTGGGACAGGGGTCCAATCAGCCCCAGCATTTT.

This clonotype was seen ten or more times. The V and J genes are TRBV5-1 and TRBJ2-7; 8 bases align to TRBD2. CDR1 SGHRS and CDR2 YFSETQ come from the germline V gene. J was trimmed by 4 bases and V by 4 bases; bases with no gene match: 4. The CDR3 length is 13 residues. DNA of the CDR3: TGCGCCAGCAGCCCCAGCGGGGGTTACGAGCAGTACTTC. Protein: CASSPSGGYEQYF. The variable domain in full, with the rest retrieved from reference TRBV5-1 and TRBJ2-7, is KAGVTQTPRYLIKTRGQQVTLSCSPISGHRSVSWYQQTPGQGLQFLFEYFSETQRNKGNFPGRFSGRQFSNSRSEMNVSTLELGDSALYLCASSPSGGYEQYFGPGTRLTVT.